This T cell receptor (beta chain) was sequenced for a study of molecular identifiers for immune sequencing clone quantification. The table lists this clonotype with many counts. TCRdb re-derived calls from the PCR reads in MiXCR, one entry per CDR3 protein. This table holds about 640,000 distinct CDR3 sequences, 15% to 20% found once. V lost 4 bases to trimming and J lost 4 bases; unmatched junction nucleotides: 7. CDR1 is MDHEN, CDR2 SYDVKM, per germline. The CDR3 contains 15 residues. Sequenced sample: naive CD8+ T cells from blood, with Jurkat cell RNA spiked in. This sample's subset: FACS-sorted CD8+CD4-CCR7+CD45RA+ naive T cells. This TCR came from a human donor in good health. Some libraries in this study had Jurkat cell RNA spiked in. The chain recombines TRBV28 with TRBJ2-5; 9 bases are a match to TRBD1. The CDR3 sequence: CASSSVTGGLETQYF. The CDR3 nucleotides read TGTGCCAGCAGTTCTGTGACAGGGGGTTTAGAGACCCAGTACTTC.